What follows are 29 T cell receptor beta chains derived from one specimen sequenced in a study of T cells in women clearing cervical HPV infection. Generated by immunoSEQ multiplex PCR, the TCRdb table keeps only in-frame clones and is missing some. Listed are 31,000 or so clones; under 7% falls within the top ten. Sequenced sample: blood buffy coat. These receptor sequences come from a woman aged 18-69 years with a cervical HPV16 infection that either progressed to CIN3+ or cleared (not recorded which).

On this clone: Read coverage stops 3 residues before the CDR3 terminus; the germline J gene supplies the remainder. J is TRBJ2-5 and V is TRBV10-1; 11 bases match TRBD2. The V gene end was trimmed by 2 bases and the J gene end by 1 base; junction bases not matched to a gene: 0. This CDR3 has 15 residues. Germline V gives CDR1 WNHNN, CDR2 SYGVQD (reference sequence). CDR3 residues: CASSETSGGQETQYF. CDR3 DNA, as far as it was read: TGCGCCAGCAGTGAGACTAGCGGGGGCCAAGAGACC.

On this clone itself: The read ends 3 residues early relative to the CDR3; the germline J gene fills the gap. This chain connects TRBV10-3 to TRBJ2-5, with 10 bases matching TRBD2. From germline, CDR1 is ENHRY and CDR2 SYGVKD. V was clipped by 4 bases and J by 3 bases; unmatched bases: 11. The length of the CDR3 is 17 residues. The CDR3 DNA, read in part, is TGTGCCATCAGTGGTGGGACTAGCGTCGGGGGAAAAGAGACC. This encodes CAISGGTSVGGKET. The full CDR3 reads CAISGGTSVGGKETQYF.

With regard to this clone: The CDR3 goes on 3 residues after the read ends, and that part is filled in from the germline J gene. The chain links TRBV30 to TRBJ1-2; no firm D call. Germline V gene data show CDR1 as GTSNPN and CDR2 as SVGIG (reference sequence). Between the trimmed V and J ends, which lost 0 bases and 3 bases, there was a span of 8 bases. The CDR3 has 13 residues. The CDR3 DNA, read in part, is TGTGCCTGGAGTGTAGGGCGATACTATGGC. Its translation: CAWSVGRYYG. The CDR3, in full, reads CAWSVGRYYGYTF.

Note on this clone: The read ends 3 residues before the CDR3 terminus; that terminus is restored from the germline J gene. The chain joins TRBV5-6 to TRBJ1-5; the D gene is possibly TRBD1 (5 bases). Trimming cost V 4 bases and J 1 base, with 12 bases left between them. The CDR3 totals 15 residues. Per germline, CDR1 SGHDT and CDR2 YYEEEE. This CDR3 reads CASSRGGVSNQPQHF. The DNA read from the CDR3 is TGTGCCAGCAGCCGGGGGGGGGTGAGCAATCAGCCC.

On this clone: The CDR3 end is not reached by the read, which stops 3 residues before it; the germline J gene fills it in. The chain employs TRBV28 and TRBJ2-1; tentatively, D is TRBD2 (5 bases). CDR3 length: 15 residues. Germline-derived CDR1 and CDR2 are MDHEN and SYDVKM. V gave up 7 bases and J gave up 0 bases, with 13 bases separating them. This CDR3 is CASTGAVSSYNEQFF. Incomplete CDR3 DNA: TGTGCCAGCACCGGAGCGGTTAGCTCCTACAATGAG. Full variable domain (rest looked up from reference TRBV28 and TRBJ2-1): DVKVTQSSRYLVKRTGEKVFLECVQDMDHENMFWYRQDPGLGLRLIYFSYDVKMKEKGDIPEGYSVSREKKERFSLILESASTNQTSMYLCASTGAVSSYNEQFFGPGTRLTVL.

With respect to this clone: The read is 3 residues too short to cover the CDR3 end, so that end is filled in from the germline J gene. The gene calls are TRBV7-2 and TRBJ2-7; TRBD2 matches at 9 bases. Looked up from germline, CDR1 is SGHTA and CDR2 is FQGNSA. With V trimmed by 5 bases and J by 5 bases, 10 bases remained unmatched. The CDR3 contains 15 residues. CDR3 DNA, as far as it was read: TGTGCCAGCAGCCGTAGCGGGAGATCGGAAAACGAG. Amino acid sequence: CASSRSGRSENE. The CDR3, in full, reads CASSRSGRSENEQYF. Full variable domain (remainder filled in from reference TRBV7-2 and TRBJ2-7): GAGVSQSPSNKVTEKGKDVELRCDPISGHTALYWYRQSLGQGLEFLIYFQGNSAPDKSGLPSDRFSAERTGGSVSTLTIQRTQQEDSAVYLCASSRSGRSENEQYFGPGTRLTVT.

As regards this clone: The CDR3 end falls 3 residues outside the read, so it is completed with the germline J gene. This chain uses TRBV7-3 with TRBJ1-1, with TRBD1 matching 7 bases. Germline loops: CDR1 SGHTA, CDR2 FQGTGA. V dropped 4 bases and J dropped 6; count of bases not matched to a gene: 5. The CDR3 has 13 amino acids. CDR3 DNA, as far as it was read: TGTGCCAGCAGCTCGATGACAGGGTCTGAA. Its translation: CASSSMTGSE. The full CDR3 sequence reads CASSSMTGSEAFF.

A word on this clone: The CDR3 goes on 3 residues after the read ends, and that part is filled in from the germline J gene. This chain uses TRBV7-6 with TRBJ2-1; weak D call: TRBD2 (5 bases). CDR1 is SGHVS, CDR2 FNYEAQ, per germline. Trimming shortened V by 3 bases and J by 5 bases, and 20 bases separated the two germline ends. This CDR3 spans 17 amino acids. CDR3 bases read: TGTGCCAGCAGCTTCCCGATCGACTACTCCCAAAACAATGAG. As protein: CASSFPIDYSQNNE. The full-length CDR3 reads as CASSFPIDYSQNNEQFF.

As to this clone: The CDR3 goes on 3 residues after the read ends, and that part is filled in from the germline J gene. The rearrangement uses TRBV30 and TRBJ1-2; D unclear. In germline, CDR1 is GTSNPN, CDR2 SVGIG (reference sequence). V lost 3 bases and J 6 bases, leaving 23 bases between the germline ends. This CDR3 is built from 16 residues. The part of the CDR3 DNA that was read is TGTGCCTGGAGCTACCTGTCAAGGGTGATCGTTCATGGC. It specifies CAWSYLSRVIVHG. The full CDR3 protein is CAWSYLSRVIVHGYTF.

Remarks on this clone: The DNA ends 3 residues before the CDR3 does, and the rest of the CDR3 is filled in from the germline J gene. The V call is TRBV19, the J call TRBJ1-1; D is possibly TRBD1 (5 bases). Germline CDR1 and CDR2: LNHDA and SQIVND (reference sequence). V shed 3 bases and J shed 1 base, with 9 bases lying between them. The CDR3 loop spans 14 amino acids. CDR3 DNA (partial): TGTGCCAGTAGTATCGGAGACAGGAACACTGAA. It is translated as CASSIGDRNTE. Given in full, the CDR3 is CASSIGDRNTEAFF. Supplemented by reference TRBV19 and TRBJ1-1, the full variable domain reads DGGITQSPKYLFRKEGQNVTLSCEQNLNHDAMYWYRQDPGQGLRLIYYSQIVNDFQKGDIAEGYSVSREKKESFPLTVTSAQKNPTAFYLCASSIGDRNTEAFFGQGTRLTVV.

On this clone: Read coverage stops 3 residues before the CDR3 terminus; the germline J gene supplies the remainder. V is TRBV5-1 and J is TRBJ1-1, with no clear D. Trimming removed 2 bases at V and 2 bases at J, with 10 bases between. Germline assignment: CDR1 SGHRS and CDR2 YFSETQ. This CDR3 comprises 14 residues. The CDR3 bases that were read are TGCGCCAGCAGCTTCGAGGGCATAAACACTGAA. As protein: CASSFEGINTE. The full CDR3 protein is CASSFEGINTEAFF.

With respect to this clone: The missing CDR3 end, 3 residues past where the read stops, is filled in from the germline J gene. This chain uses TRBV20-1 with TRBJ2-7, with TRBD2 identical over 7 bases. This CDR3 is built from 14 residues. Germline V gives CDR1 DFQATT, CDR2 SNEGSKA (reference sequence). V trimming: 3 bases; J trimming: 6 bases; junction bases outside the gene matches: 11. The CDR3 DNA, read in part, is TGCAGTGCTAGTCGGTCCGCGGGAGAGCTCGAG. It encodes CSASRSAGELE. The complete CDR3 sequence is CSASRSAGELEQYF.

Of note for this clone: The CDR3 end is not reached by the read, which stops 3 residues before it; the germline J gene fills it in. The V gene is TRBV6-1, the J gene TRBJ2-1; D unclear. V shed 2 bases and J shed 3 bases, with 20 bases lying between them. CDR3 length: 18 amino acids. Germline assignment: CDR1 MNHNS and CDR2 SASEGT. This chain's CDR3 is CASSEYVLAAGFYNEQFF. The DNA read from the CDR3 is TGTGCCAGCAGTGAATACGTCTTGGCGGCTGGCTTCTACAATGAG.

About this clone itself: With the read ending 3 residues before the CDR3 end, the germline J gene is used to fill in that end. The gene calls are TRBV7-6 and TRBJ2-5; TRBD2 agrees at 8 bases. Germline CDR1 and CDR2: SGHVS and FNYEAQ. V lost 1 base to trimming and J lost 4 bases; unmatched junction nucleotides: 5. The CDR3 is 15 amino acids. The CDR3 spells CASSLGALAGETQYF. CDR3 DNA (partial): TGTGCCAGCAGCTTAGGGGCGCTAGCGGGAGAGACC.

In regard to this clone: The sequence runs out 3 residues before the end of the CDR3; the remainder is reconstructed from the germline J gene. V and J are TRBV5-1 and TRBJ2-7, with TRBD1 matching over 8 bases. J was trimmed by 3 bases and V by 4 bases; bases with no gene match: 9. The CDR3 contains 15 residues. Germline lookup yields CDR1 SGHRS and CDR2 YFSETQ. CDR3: CASSQGQGRLYEQYF. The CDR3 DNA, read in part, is TGCGCCAGCAGCCAAGGACAGGGAAGGCTCTACGAG.

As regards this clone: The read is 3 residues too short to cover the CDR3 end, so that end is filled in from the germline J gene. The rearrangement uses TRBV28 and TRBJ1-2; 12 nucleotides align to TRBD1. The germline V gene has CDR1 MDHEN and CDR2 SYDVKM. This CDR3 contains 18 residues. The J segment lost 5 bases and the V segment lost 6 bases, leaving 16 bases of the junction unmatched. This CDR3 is CASSQSPGQGAPGYGYTF. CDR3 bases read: TGTGCCAGCAGCCAATCCCCGGGACAGGGGGCGCCCGGGTATGGC.

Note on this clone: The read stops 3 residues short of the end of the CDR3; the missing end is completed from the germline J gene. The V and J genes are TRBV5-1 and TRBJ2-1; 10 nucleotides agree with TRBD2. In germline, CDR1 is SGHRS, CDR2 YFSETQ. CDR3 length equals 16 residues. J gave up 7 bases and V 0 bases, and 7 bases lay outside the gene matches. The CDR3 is CASSLGLLAGKNEQFF. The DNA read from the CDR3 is TGCGCCAGCAGCTTGGGCTTACTAGCGGGAAAGAATGAG.

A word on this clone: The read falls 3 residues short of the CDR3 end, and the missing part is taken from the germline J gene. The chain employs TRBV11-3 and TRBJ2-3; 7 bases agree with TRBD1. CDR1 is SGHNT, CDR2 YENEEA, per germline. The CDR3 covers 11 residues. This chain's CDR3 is CASSMGQTQYF. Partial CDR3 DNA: TGTGCCAGCAGCATGGGACAGACG.

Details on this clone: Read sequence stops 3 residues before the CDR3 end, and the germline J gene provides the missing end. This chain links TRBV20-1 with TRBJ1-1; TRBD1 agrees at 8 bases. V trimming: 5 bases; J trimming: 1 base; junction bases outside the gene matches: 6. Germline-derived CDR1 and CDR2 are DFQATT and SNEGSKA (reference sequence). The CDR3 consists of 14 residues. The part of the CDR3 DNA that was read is TGCAGTGCTTGGACAGGGAAAAAGAACACTGAA. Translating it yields CSAWTGKKNTE. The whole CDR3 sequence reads CSAWTGKKNTEAFF.

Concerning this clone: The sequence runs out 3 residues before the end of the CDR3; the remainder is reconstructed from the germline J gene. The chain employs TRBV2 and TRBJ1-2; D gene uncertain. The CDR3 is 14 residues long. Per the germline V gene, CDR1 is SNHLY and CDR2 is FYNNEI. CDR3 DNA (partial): TGTGCCACCGTGAGACTAGCGGGCGTCTACGAC. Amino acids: CATVRLAGVYD. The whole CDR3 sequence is CATVRLAGVYDYTF.

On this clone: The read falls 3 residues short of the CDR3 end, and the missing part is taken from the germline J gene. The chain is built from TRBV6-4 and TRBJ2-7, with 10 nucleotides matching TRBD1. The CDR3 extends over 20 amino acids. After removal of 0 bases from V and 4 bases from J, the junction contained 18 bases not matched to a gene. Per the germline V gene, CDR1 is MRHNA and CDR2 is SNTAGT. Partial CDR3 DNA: TGTGCCAGCAGTGACTCGAAGACGACAGGGGGCGCATACTGTCGATACGAG. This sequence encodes CASSDSKTTGGAYCRYE. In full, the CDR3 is CASSDSKTTGGAYCRYEQYF.

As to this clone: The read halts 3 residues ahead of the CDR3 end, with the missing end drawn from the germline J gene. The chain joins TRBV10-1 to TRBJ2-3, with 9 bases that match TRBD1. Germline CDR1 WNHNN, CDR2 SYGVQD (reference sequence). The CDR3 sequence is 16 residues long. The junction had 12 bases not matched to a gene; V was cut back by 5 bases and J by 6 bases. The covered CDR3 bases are TGCGCCAGCAGTCTTCTACAGGGGGCTTTTACGGATACG. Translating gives CASSLLQGAFTDT. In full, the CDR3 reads CASSLLQGAFTDTQYF.

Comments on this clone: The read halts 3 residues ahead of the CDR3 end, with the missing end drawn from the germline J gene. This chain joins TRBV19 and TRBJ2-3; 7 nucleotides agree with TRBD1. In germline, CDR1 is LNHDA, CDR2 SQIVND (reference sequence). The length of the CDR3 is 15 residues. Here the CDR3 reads CASSTRTGHLQPQYF. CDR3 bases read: TGTGCCAGTAGTACCAGGACAGGTCATCTTCAGCCG.

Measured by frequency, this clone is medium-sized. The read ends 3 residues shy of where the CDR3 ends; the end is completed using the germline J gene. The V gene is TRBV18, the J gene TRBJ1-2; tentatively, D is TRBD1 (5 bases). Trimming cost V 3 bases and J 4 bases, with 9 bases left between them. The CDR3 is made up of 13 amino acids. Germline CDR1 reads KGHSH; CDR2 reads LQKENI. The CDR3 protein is CASSPTGLYGYTF. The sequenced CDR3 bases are TGTGCCAGCTCACCCACAGGTCTCTATGGC.

The CDR3 sequence: CASSELAGGGEQFF. Partial CDR3 DNA: TGTGCCAGCAGTGAACTAGCGGGGGGAGGTGAG. The chain joins TRBV6-1 to TRBJ2-1, with 11 nucleotides matching TRBD2. The read ends 3 residues early relative to the CDR3; the germline J gene fills the gap. Germline V CDR1 and CDR2: MNHNS, SASEGT. The CDR3 has 14 amino acids. V was clipped by 2 bases and J by 9 bases; unmatched bases: 3.

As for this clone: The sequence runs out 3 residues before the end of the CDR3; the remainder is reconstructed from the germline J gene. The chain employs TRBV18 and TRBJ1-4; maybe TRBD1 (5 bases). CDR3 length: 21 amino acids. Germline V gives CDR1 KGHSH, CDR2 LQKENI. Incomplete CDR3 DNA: TGTGCCAGCTCACCACGGTCGCTTGGCAGCCTATACGGGTCTGGGGCCAACGTA. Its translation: CASSPRSLGSLYGSGANV. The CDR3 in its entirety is CASSPRSLGSLYGSGANVLFF.

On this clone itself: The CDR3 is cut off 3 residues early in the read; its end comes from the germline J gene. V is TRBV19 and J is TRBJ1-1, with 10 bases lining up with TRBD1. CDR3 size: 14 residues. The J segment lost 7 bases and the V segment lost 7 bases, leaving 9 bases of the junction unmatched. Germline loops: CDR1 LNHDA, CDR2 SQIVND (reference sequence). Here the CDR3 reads CASTRGTGAFEAFF. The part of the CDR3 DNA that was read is TGTGCCAGTACCCGCGGGACAGGGGCTTTTGAA.

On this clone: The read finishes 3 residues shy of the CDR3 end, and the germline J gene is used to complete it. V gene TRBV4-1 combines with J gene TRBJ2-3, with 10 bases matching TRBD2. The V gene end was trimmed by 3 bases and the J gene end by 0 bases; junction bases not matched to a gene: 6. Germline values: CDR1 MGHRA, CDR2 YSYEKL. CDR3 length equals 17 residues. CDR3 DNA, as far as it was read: TGCGCCAGCAGCCAGCCTTTAGCGGGAGGCAGCACAGATACG. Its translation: CASSQPLAGGSTDT. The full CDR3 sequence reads CASSQPLAGGSTDTQYF.

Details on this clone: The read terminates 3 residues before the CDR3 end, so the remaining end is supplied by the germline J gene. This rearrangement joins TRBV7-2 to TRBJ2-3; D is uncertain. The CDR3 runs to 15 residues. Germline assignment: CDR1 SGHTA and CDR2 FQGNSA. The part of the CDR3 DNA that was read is TGTGCCAGCAGTCCAAGACTTTCCAAGAGAGAGACG. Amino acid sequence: CASSPRLSKRET. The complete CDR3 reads CASSPRLSKRETQYF.